Listed below are T cell receptor beta chains from one sample, sequenced in a study of T-cell reconstitution after alpha-beta-depleted transplantation in children. In TCRdb, the PCR reads were re-called with MiXCR into one record per CDR3 protein. Here the sample spans 30,000 or so distinct CDR3 sequences, 6% to 8.5% being singletons. This sample comprised peripheral blood, obtained 60 days after TCRalphabeta/CD19-depleted stem cell transplant. These receptors all come from a child less than two years old who had a stem cell transplant for acute myeloid leukemia, so the T cells may come from the graft donor. Each CDR3 is given with its conserved first and last residue. Each record gives: J gene, clone size, D gene, V gene, CDR3 DNA, CDR3 protein. A D gene is named only where the DNA matches it firmly. Clone size appears in some rows only: once, few, many, or a class for an expanded clone.

TRBJ2-5 | many | TRBD2 | TRBV28 | TGTGCCAGTAGACCCCGAACGGGTAGCGGGGGGGAGGAAGAGACCCAGTACTTC | CASRPRTGSGGEEETQYF
TRBJ2-7 | many | . | TRBV5-1 | TGCGCCAGCAGCTTCAGGGCCGAGCAGTACTTC | CASSFRAEQYF
TRBJ1-1 | many | TRBD1 | TRBV12-5 | TGTGCTAGTGCCTCGACAGGGAGGAACACTGAAGCTTTCTTT | CASASTGRNTEAFF
TRBJ2-7 | few | TRBD1 | TRBV20-1 | TGCTGCGCTAGAGAGGACAGGGCGCCGGACACTAGCTCCTACGAGCAGTACTTC | CCAREDRAPDTSSYEQYF
TRBJ2-7 | many | TRBD2 | TRBV28 | TGTGCCAGCAGTTTATCACCGGGACTAGCGGGATTCGAGCAGTACTTC | CASSLSPGLAGFEQYF
TRBJ1-4 | many | TRBD1 | TRBV5-1 | TGCGCCAGCAGCTTAGAAGGGGGCGGCGAAAAACTGTTTTTT | CASSLEGGGEKLFF
TRBJ2-7 | many | . | TRBV24-1 | TGTGCCACCAGTGATTTATCAGGGGAAAATAACGAGCAGTACTTC | CATSDLSGENNEQYF
TRBJ2-2 | . | . | TRBV20-1 | TGCAGTGCTAATAGGGCCACCGGGGAGCTGTTTTTT | CSANRATGELFF
TRBJ2-7 | many | . | TRBV5-5 | TGTGCCAGCAGCTTCTTCGCCGGCGGGGAGCAGTACTTC | CASSFFAGGEQYF
TRBJ1-1 | many | . | TRBV20-1 | TGCAGTGCTAGAGATCTTCTGGGGCGGACTGAAGCTTTCTTT | CSARDLLGRTEAFF
TRBJ2-7 | many | . | TRBV20-1 | TGCAGTGCTAGAGATACGGTGTTCGGCGAGCAGTACTTC | CSARDTVFGEQYF
TRBJ2-7 | many | . | TRBV6-5 | TGTGCCAGCAGTTGGACAGAGGATTACGAGCAGTACTTC | CASSWTEDYEQYF
TRBJ2-5 | many | . | TRBV5-6 | TGTGCCAGCAGCTTGGTGTCCCGGGGTCACCAAGAGACCCAGTACTTC | CASSLVSRGHQETQYF
TRBJ2-5 | many | TRBD1 | TRBV6-5 | TGTGCCAGCCACAGGGGCGCTGGGGAGACCCAGTACTTC | CASHRGAGETQYF
TRBJ2-1 | many | TRBD1 | TRBV12-3/TRBV12-4 | TGTGCCAGCAGTTTGGCCCCGGGACAGTACAATGAGCAGTTCTTC | CASSLAPGQYNEQFF
TRBJ1-1 | many | . | TRBV20-1 | TGCAGTGCTAGAGATAAGGGGAAGAACACTGAAGCTTTCTTT | CSARDKGKNTEAFF
TRBJ1-2 | many | . | TRBV7-2 | TGTGCCAGCGGCGCGGGCTACACCTTC | CASGAGYTF
TRBJ2-3 | . | TRBD2 | TRBV12-3/TRBV12-4 | TGTACCCGCAGTTTAGCAAAAGGGCTAGCGGAGAGCACAGATACGCAGTATTTT | CTRSLAKGLAESTDTQYF
TRBJ2-3 | many | . | TRBV20-1 | TGCAGTGCTAGAGCGGCCACCCCCCGCGGGTTTAGGATCACAGATACGCAGTATTTT | CSARAATPRGFRITDTQYF
TRBJ2-7 | many | TRBD1 | TRBV3-1 | TGTGCCAGCAGCCAATGGGGACAGAACTACGAGCAGTACTTC | CASSQWGQNYEQYF
TRBJ2-7 | many | TRBD1 | TRBV5-6 | TGTGCCAGCAGTACCGGGACAGGGGGCTACGAGCAGTACTTC | CASSTGTGGYEQYF
TRBJ2-7 | many | . | TRBV9 | TGTGCCAGCAGCACTTCAGGGGACGGTCGCTCCTACGAGCAGTACTTC | CASSTSGDGRSYEQYF
TRBJ2-1 | many | . | TRBV27 | TGTGCCAGCAGTTCCCGACTAGTCCCTAGGCAGTTCTTC | CASSSRLVPRQFF
TRBJ2-5 | many | TRBD1 | TRBV3-1 | TGTGCCAGCAGCTCAGTCGGGGACAGTCAAGAGACCCAGTACTTC | CASSSVGDSQETQYF
TRBJ2-7 | many | TRBD1 | TRBV7-2 | TGTGCCAGCAGTCGGGACAGGCCCTCGGGGGAGCAGTACTTC | CASSRDRPSGEQYF
TRBJ2-7 | many | TRBD1 | TRBV4-3 | TGCGCCAGCAGCCAAGATGAGACAGGGGCCTCCTGGGAGCAGTACTTC | CASSQDETGASWEQYF
TRBJ2-2 | many | TRBD2 | TRBV9 | TGTGCCAGCAGCTCGAAGCGGGGACTAACCGGGGAGCTGTTTTTT | CASSSKRGLTGELFF
TRBJ1-2 | . | . | TRBV2 | TGTGCCAGCATCACTTACACCTTC | CASITYTF
TRBJ2-3 | many | . | TRBV11-2 | TGTGCCAGCAGCTTAAGCGCCACAGATACGCAGTATTTT | CASSLSATDTQYF
TRBJ1-2 | many | . | TRBV4-3 | TGCGCCAGCAGCCAAGATGTGGCGGGGGCGCGTGGCTACACCTTC | CASSQDVAGARGYTF
TRBJ2-1 | many | . | TRBV29-1 | TGCAGCGTTGATGCCTACAATGAGCAGTTCTTC | CSVDAYNEQFF
TRBJ1-4 | medium-sized | TRBD1 | TRBV28 | TGTGCCAGCAGTTTCCGACTACAGGGGGCGGATGAAAAACTGTTTTTT | CASSFRLQGADEKLFF